This T cell receptor (beta chain) emerged from a study of shared clonotypes between healthy human individuals. Findings of the study overall: Naive CD4 clonotypes overlapped across a handful of donors at around 4.7%. Memory subsets generally showed lower estimated richness than naive subsets. Sequencing depth was predicted to influence how clonotypes are shared among donors.

Concerning this clone: Antigen specificity is unknown. The sample contains more than one DNA sequence encoding this CDR3.

Clones were sequenced by immunoSEQ multiplex PCR, and TCRdb holds only the in-frame ones, with some missing. Among 2 million to 2.5 million clones listed, under 95% were seen once. Per the germline V gene, CDR1 is SQVTM and CDR2 is ANQGSEA. The CDR3 is made up of 12 amino acids. With 2 bases clipped from V and 5 bases from J, the junction kept 1 base outside the gene matches. The TCR was taken from a man aged 18-30 years in good health. Some clones in this sample may be carry-over from other donors' samples. This chain joins TRBV29-1 and TRBJ2-5, with TRBD2 matching 8 bases. The material sequenced was naive CD4+ T cells from PBMCs. The subset denotes: CD45RA+ positively selected. The CDR3 here is CSVESGGETQYF. In DNA, the CDR3 is TGCAGCGTTGAATCGGGGGGGGAGACCCAGTACTTC.